A single sample gave rise to the 12 T cell receptor beta chains below, sequenced in a study of blood T cells in healthy people across ages. Combining a sample-barcoded 5' primer with a J-beta primer mix, a second PCR ran for roughly 6 to 11 cycles. TCRdb analysed the 5' RACE reads with MiXCR anew, one entry per CDR3 protein. The data hold fewer than 800,000 distinct CDR3 sequences, with 32% observed a single time. The sample comprised blood. Receptor source: a woman of 80 years or more in good health.

This clonotype was counted many times. CDR3 bases: TGTGCCAGCAGCGTAGTGGCAGGCCAAGGGGAGCAGTACTTC. This translates into CASSVVAGQGEQYF. The chain combines TRBV9 with TRBJ2-7; no clear D gene. V was clipped by 0 bases and J by 7 bases, with 14 bases between them. CDR1 is SGDLS and CDR2 is YYNGEE in the germline V gene. CDR3 length: 14 residues.

The rearrangement joins TRBV18 to TRBJ2-7; the D is unclear. Germline loops: CDR1 KGHSH, CDR2 LQKENI. CDR3 length: 14 residues. V was pared by 3 bases and J by 6 bases, with 15 bases between. The CDR3 DNA follows: TGTGCCAGCTCACCCCTTGACACGACGGGCGAGCAGTACTTC. Translation: CASSPLDTTGEQYF.

There are many counts of this clonotype. The chain combines TRBV28 with TRBJ1-1; D might be TRBD1 (6 bases). V shed 2 bases and J shed 0 bases, with 13 bases lying between them. The CDR3 extends over 16 amino acids. Germline-derived CDR1 and CDR2 are MDHEN and SYDVKM. The CDR3, as DNA: TGTGCCAGCAGTTTAAGGGGGTCGGATCTGAACACTGAAGCTTTCTTT. This translates into CASSLRGSDLNTEAFF.

A remark on this clonotype: This may be a read error, as it is one base from a much larger clone. The V call is TRBV7-2, the J call TRBJ2-1; D possibly matches TRBD1 or TRBD2 (5 bases each). The CDR3 is 15 residues long. CDR1 and CDR2 (germline): SGHTA, FQGNSA. CDR3 in DNA: TGTGCCAGCAGCCCAACGAGGGCCCAGGGTGGCGAGCAGGACTTC. As protein: CASSPTRAQGGEQDF.

About this clonotype itself: An end of the junction does not agree with germline; a read error may underlie this. The V call is TRBV5-1, the J call TRBJ2-1; 7 nucleotides agree with TRBD1. The better agreement between TRBJ2-7 and the DNA end casts doubt on the J call. This CDR3 has 15 amino acids. CDR1 and CDR2 from the germline V gene are SGHRS and YFSETQ. This CDR3 is CTSSQTGAQNNEQYF. As DNA, the CDR3 is TGCACCAGCAGCCAAACAGGGGCTCAAAACAATGAGCAGTACTTC.

The V gene is TRBV2, the J gene TRBJ2-1; D not certain. Trimming removed 11 bases at V and 8 bases at J, with 10 bases between. The CDR3 spans 10 residues. Germline lookup yields CDR1 SNHLY and CDR2 FYNNEI. The CDR3 sequence: CAGREDEQFF. The CDR3 region has the DNA TGTGCCGGCCGTGAGGATGAGCAGTTCTTC.

The chain combines TRBV7-9 with TRBJ2-1, with TRBD2 matching over 11 bases. The CDR3 covers 17 residues. V gave up 5 bases and J gave up 10 bases; unmatched junction bases: 16. Germline V gene data show CDR1 as SEHNR and CDR2 as FQNEAQ (reference sequence). CDR3 loop: CASSPRPSGGLVEEQFF. CDR3 coding DNA: TGTGCCAGCAGCCCTAGACCTAGCGGGGGGCTGGTAGAGGAGCAGTTCTTC.

The V and J genes are TRBV20-1 and TRBJ1-1, with unresolved D. Trimming took 3 bases from V and 6 from J, leaving 8 bases between them. The CDR3 is 11 amino acids. Per germline, CDR1 DFQATT and CDR2 SNEGSKA (reference sequence). This CDR3 reads CSASNLAEAFF. The CDR3 nucleotides read TGCAGTGCTAGTAACCTAGCTGAAGCTTTCTTT.

In this sample, this clonotype turned up a few times. Possible read error: a much larger clone is one base away. The chain combines TRBV20-1 with TRBJ2-5; D is possibly TRBD2 (5 bases). Germline CDR1 DFQATT, CDR2 SNEGSKA (reference sequence). V was cut by 2 bases and J by 9 bases, with 7 bases left in between. This CDR3 is 10 amino acids long. The CDR3 bases are TGCAGTGCTAGAAACGGGGCCCAGTACTTC. It encodes CSARNGAQYF.

This clonotype was observed a handful of times. This chain uses TRBV7-2 with TRBJ1-4; D call uncertain. The CDR3 is made up of 14 amino acids. From germline, CDR1 is SGHTA and CDR2 FQGNSA. Trimming stripped 5 bases from V and 5 bases from J, with 12 bases between. CDR3 sequence (DNA): TGTGCCAGCAGCGTCACCAGACGGAATGAAAAACTGTTTTTT. Protein sequence: CASSVTRRNEKLFF.

The V and J genes are TRBV5-1 and TRBJ2-2; 7 bases map to TRBD2. Germline trimming cut 1 base from V and 4 bases from J; bases unmatched to any gene: 13. This CDR3 has 18 amino acids. Per the germline V gene, CDR1 is SGHRS and CDR2 is YFSETQ. The DNA of the CDR3 is TGCGCCAGCAGCTTGACTAGGTCACCAGCGGGGAGCACCGGGGAGCTGTTTTTT. Protein sequence: CASSLTRSPAGSTGELFF.

This clonotype was seen at least ten times. The rearrangement uses TRBV20-1 and TRBJ2-1; weak D call: TRBD1 (6 bases). Trimming cost V 3 bases and J 0 bases, with 18 bases left between them. CDR1 and CDR2 (germline): DFQATT, SNEGSKA (reference sequence). This CDR3 has 17 amino acids. The CDR3 sequence is CSARILGAIDSYNEQFF. CDR3 DNA: TGCAGTGCTAGGATTCTGGGGGCTATTGACTCCTACAATGAGCAGTTCTTC.